The entry below describes one T cell receptor (beta chain). This clone was picked up a small number of times. Which antigen it targets is not known. One base away there is no much larger clone; base qualities are not given. This entry comes from a study of STAT3 mutations in large granular lymphocyte leukemia (dated by TCRdb to between 2018 and 2021). Describing the broader study: In roughly half of the longitudinally sequenced T-LGLL patients, canonical activating STAT3 mutations were detected. As controls within the study, a couple of patients with natural killer LGL leukemia were also sequenced longitudinally. More than half of T-LGLL patients received one or more immunosuppressive therapy regimens, with hematologic response in around 43% of those treated. From an initial cohort of 200 or so LGL patients, roughly 20 representative T-LGLL cases were chosen for longitudinal sequencing of TCRbeta and STAT3. Patients with T-cell large granular lymphocyte leukemia underwent serial deep sequencing of TCRbeta CDR3 and STAT3 to reconstruct clonal hierarchy and dynamics. Patients were sequenced at approximately 4 time points on average, with the number of samplings per patient ranging from 2 to 8. Study-wide conclusions, independent of this receptor: Because no samples were available when a clone first appeared, clonal expansion had to be inferred from samplings taken at other points. Because codominant clonotypes persisted in some patients, a small but highly pathogenic clone may have been missed. At least one immunodominant TCRbeta clonotype was identified in every T-LGLL patient, and multiple immunodominant subclonotypes were identified in about half of the T-LGLL patients. In 6 of 18 patients, TCR clonotype switching occurred after therapy, and every newly emerging clone was STAT3 wild type. Variable intervals between samplings and differing treatment regimens complicated linking therapy response to changes in TCR clonal burden. The burden of the dominant TCR clone was higher than the STAT3 mutant burden in several patients, which suggests that the STAT3 mutation arose secondarily inside a clone that had already expanded.

TCRbeta libraries were sequenced on an Illumina MiSeq, and an average of about 42,000 productive templates per sample was obtained. The immunoSEQ assay, which uses multiplex PCR amplification, was used to generate TCRbeta CDR3 libraries. In the paper's pipeline: Repertoire diversity was calculated as previously defined, with values near 0 taken to indicate extremely monoclonal samples. As stored in TCRdb, this immuneACCESS dataset retains in-frame rearrangements with V and J assigned. A fraction of the clones does not appear; measured against another copy, unresolved V genes explain less than half of the discrepancy, and the remainder lacks a known reason. D and trimming come from the DNA, and the V and J calls and clone size come from that table. In all, the sample holds 2,500 to 4,000 clones, and roughly 41% of those were seen once. The top ten hold roughly 50% of the sample. From the cysteine up to the phenylalanine, the CDR3 has a length of 14 residues. The entry retains the CDR3 DNA only, 42 bases that are in frame from base 1. CDR1 and CDR2 were assigned from the germline V gene as LGHNT and FRNRAP. V was cut back by 4 bases and J by 6 bases, leaving a gap of 16 bases between them.

The same DNA, extracted from blood mononuclear cells, served for both the TCR sequencing and the STAT3 sequencing. The rearrangement joined TRBV12-5 to TRBJ2-7; the D gene is possibly TRBD1, with 6 bases matching. This TCR came from a man between 50 and 59 years old with T-cell large granular lymphocyte leukemia. Some clones in this sample may be carry-over from other donors' samples. The age is the age at diagnosis. Sequences were obtained from peripheral blood mononuclear cells. The CDR3 amino acid sequence is: CASGSRTAPGEQYF. DNA sequence: TGTGCTAGTGGTTCCCGGACAGCTCCTGGCGAGCAGTACTTC.